This is a list of T cell receptor beta chains from one sample in a study of T cells after yellow fever vaccination. TCRdb itself ran the 5' RACE reads through MiXCR, one entry per CDR3 protein. The repertoire holds hundreds of thousands of distinct CDR3 sequences, with around 19% as singletons. The source was PBMCs, collected before the yellow fever booster vaccination. All receptors come from a man in his late teens or twenties who received the YFV17D yellow fever vaccine. The CDR3 runs from the conserved cysteine through the conserved F or W.

TRBJ1-1	TRBV6-2/TRBV6-3	13	CASSPTGGVEAFF
TRBJ2-3	TRBV4-3	15	CASSPFGRGTDTQYF
TRBJ1-2	TRBV12-3/TRBV12-4	13	CASSLIREGGYTF
TRBJ2-7	TRBV10-3	14	CAISESRVGGEQYF
TRBJ1-6	TRBV4-3	17	CASSQDHVLGYNSPLHF
TRBJ2-5	TRBV5-1	15	CASSLGPGTQETQYF
TRBJ1-2	TRBV24-1	14	CATSPPIHLRGYTF
TRBJ1-2	TRBV4-3	16	CASSQELSGWDYGYTF
TRBJ1-1	TRBV10-2	14	CASSEPGRNTEAFF
TRBJ2-5	TRBV2	16	CASSDLKDLVRETQYF
TRBJ2-5	TRBV12-3/TRBV12-4	14	CASTRLAGLETQYF
TRBJ2-7	TRBV25-1	13	CASSEPGLKEQYF
TRBJ1-6	TRBV2	16	CASSDERWTSISPLHF
TRBJ2-5	TRBV7-8	15	CASRPLPGGVETQYF
TRBJ1-4	TRBV5-1	14	CASSADTVRGKLFF
TRBJ1-2	TRBV15	15	CATSRVLGNSNGYTF
TRBJ1-1	TRBV7-6	13	CASSLALTGEAFF
TRBJ2-3	TRBV6-5	15	CASSYASGGVDTQYF
TRBJ1-1	TRBV28	13	CASSPGTIAKAFF
TRBJ2-5	TRBV29-1	15	CSVAFWGGTGETQYF
TRBJ2-3	TRBV7-9	14	CASSLSGGADTQYF
TRBJ2-3	TRBV9	16	CASSVVGQGSTDTQYF
TRBJ1-4	TRBV25-1	17	CASSDLQGGNTNEKLFF
TRBJ2-7	TRBV6-2/TRBV6-3	13	CASLKRDTYEQYF
TRBJ2-1	TRBV25-1	12	CASSEWADEQFF
TRBJ2-3	TRBV15	17	CATSRDIAVGSTDTQYF
TRBJ2-3	TRBV6-2/TRBV6-3	16	CASSRPSTAPGDTQYF
TRBJ2-1	TRBV28	14	CASSSRTSFNEQFF
TRBJ1-1	TRBV18	16	CASSTWVQGLNTEAFF
TRBJ1-1	TRBV7-6	15	CASSLVGQWGTEAFF
TRBJ2-7	TRBV20-1	15	CSARSAGGNSYEQYF
TRBJ1-2	TRBV5-1	14	CASSIATGSYGYTF
TRBJ1-2	TRBV12-3/TRBV12-4	13	CASSPPGTSGYTF
TRBJ1-2	TRBV6-5	12	CASQTGNYGYTF
TRBJ1-2	TRBV3-1	14	CASSQGIDNYGYTF
TRBJ1-4	TRBV7-2	17	CASSLDRGSGSNEKLFF
TRBJ2-1	TRBV5-4	14	CASNSAGVFNEQFF
TRBJ1-1	TRBV18	15	CASSPLGRVDTEAFF
TRBJ1-5	TRBV6-2/TRBV6-3	14	CASSSPGTAQPQHF
TRBJ2-3	TRBV7-2	16	CASSPTGNRPTDTQYF
TRBJ1-2	TRBV10-3	13	CAISEGQGAGYTF
TRBJ1-6	TRBV4-3	13	CASSRGPNSPLHF
TRBJ2-1	TRBV20-1	14	CSARRGAGHNEQFF
TRBJ2-1	TRBV7-8	14	CASSPSGVGSEQFF
TRBJ1-1	TRBV6-5	17	CASSKWTGGKGNTEAFF
TRBJ2-3	TRBV7-9	14	CAISSPGSTDTQYF
TRBJ2-1	TRBV9	15	CASSPGGAPYNEQFF
TRBJ1-4	TRBV7-2	17	CASSLRDRTVVGEKLFF